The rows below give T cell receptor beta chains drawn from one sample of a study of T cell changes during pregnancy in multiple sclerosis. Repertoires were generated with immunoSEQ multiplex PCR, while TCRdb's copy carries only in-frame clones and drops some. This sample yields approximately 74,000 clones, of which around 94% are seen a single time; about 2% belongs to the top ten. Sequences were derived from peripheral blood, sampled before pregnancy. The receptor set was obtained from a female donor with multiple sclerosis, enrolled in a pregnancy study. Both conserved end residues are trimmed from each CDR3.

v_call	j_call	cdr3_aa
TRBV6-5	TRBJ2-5	ASSYLRGGETQY
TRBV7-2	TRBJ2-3	ASSFRLAGGPMTQY
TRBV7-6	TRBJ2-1	ASSLLSAGGPGEQF
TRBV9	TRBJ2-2	ASSVEGLHTGELF
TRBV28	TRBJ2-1	ASCGTGASSYNEQF
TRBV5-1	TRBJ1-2	ASSSQEGLGGYGYT
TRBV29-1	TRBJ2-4	SVEYQGGNIQY
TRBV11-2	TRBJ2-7	ASSRMTGSEQY
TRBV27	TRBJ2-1	ASSLRALRGSSYNEQF
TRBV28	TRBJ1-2	ASSSTSTGNYGYT
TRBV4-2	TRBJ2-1	ASSQEGQGADEQF